The T cell receptor (beta chain) described here comes from a study of blood T cell repertoires in COVID-19 (TCRdb year 2020). In the study overall: Samples covering the acute and convalescent phases of COVID-19 were provided by collaborators in the United States, Italy and Spain. Where HLA class I and class II types were available, the types were taken from metadata supplied by the sample provider, not from assay-based typing. Subjects who had been exposed to COVID-19, were actively infected with it, or had recovered from it provided the deeply sampled blood TCRbeta repertoires that made up the dataset. The samples were drawn from two sources: the first 160 participants of the ongoing ImmuneRACE study, and over 1,000 subjects contributed by 6 global collaborators. The material from the prospective study consisted of cDNA or gDNA derived from T cells, B-cell-depleted T cells, or PBMCs. The repertoires were made available in a free public database intended to serve as a resource for research on the immune response to SARS-CoV-2. Sample metadata almost always included a de-identified subject ID, COVID-19 status, age in years and sex.

The CDR3, cysteine through phenylalanine, is 15 amino acids long. Only the CDR3 portion is preserved as DNA: 45 bases, with reading frame beginning at the first base. According to the germline V gene, CDR1 reads MDHEN and CDR2 reads SYDVKM. V is reduced by 7 bases and J by 4 bases, leaving a spacing of 19 bases between them. The collaborating institutions used their own protocols to collect whole blood in K2EDTA tubes. For TCRbeta analysis, collaborator samples were shipped as frozen whole blood, as isolated PBMCs, or as DNA extracted from either sample type. Points the paper makes about the study in general: Clinical and demographic metadata were provided uncurated, with the amount varying by source and participant.

Worth noting for this clone: No cognate antigen has been identified for it. One base away there is no much larger clone; base qualities are not given.

The immunoSEQ Assay, a bias-controlled multiplex PCR, was used to amplify TCRbeta CDR3 regions from genomic DNA. Per the original workflow: Within the assay, amplification of reference gene primers was used to estimate how many nucleated cells each sample contained. To quantify the absolute abundance of each unique TCRbeta CDR3 rearrangement, sequence reads were collapsed and filtered. For each sample, productive Simpson clonality was calculated by taking the square root of Simpson's diversity index across productive rearrangements. The source is immuneACCESS, and TCRdb retained only in-frame sequences with V and J called. Part of the clones is not carried over; for the studies checked, unresolved V genes explain less than half of this, and the remainder is unexplained. The V and J calls and clone size were taken over from that table, and D and trimming were inferred from the DNA. For this sample the table gives some 90,000 clones, of which nearly 90% were detected only once. The ten largest make up 5% to 5.5% of the sample.

The material sequenced was peripheral blood. The rearranged chain carries TRBV28 and TRBJ1-1; tentative D gene TRBD1, with 5 bases matching. The receptor's source is a woman at least 80 years old with active COVID-19. The CDR3 protein: CASTPSAGRGTEAFF. The sequenced DNA is TGTGCCAGCACCCCTTCGGCAGGGCGAGGCACTGAAGCTTTCTTT.